The 13 T cell receptor beta chains below were found in one sample sequenced in a study of blood T cell repertoires in COVID-19. The protocol was immunoSEQ multiplex PCR, while the TCRdb copy is restricted to in-frame clones and leaves out a portion. The data contain some 300,000 clones, roughly 86% of them singletons. Sequences were obtained from PBMCs or T cells enriched from blood (not recorded which). These receptors came from a woman between 45 and 60 years old who had been exposed to COVID-19.

The chain is built from TRBV12-3 or TRBV12-4 and TRBJ1-1; the D gene is possibly TRBD1 (5 bases). The V gene lost 9 bases and the J gene lost 5 bases, with 16 bases spanning the gap. The CDR3 has 13 amino acids. The CDR3 sequence: CASRPGGRTEAFF. In DNA form, the CDR3 reads TGTGCCAGTAGGCCCGGGGGTAGAACTGAAGCTTTCTTT.

The rearrangement links TRBV7-8 to TRBJ2-6; possible D gene TRBD2, 5 bases. This CDR3 region has 16 residues. V was pared by 0 bases and J by 2 bases, with 8 bases between. From germline, CDR1 is SGHVS and CDR2 FQNEAQ. CDR3 sequence: CASSLAKRAGANVLTF. Here the CDR3 DNA reads TGTGCCAGCAGCTTAGCTAAGAGGGCTGGGGCCAACGTCCTGACTTTC.

The chain has TRBV7-8 and TRBJ1-1, with 8 bases matching TRBD1. The germline gives CDR1 SGHVS, CDR2 FQNEAQ. With V trimmed by 5 bases and J by 4 bases, 12 bases remained unmatched. CDR3 size: 16 residues. Here the CDR3 reads CASSKDRGLPGTEAFF. The CDR3 DNA sequence: TGTGCCAGCAGCAAAGACAGGGGCCTACCTGGCACTGAAGCTTTCTTT.

This chain links TRBV5-1 with TRBJ2-7; 7 nucleotides match TRBD1. Germline lookup yields CDR1 SGHRS and CDR2 YFSETQ. Germline trimming cut 0 bases from V and 2 bases from J; bases unmatched to any gene: 2. The CDR3 runs to 14 residues. CDR3 nucleotide sequence: TGCGCCAGCAGCTTGGATCAGGGGGCCTACGAGCAGTACTTC. It specifies CASSLDQGAYEQYF.

The chain employs TRBV2 and TRBJ1-5; D gene unclear. The CDR3 loop spans 15 amino acids. Trimming removed 1 base at V and 1 base at J, with 8 bases between. CDR1 and CDR2 from the germline V gene are SNHLY and FYNNEI. The CDR3 sequence: CASSEDGMSNQPQHF. CDR3 sequence (DNA): TGTGCCAGCAGTGAAGACGGGATGAGCAATCAGCCCCAGCATTTT.

A single count supports this clone. The rearrangement uses TRBV7-6 and TRBJ2-7; D might be TRBD1 (6 bases). V gave up 5 bases and J gave up 12 bases, with 14 bases separating them. Germline V gives CDR1 SGHVS, CDR2 FNYEAQ. This CDR3 region has 11 residues. The CDR3 coding sequence is TGTGCCAGCAGCCATGACAGGACTCGGTACTTC. Protein product: CASSHDRTRYF.

CDR3 amino acids: CATKRGPVQPQHF. CDR3 coding DNA: TGTGCCACCAAAAGAGGGCCGGTTCAGCCCCAGCATTTT. The chain links TRBV6-5 to TRBJ1-5; D not certain. Germline CDR1 MNHEY, CDR2 SVGAGI. Trimming removed 10 bases from V and 6 bases from J, with 16 bases in between. This CDR3 has 13 residues.

This chain uses TRBV4-1 with TRBJ2-7, with 9 bases aligning to TRBD1. The CDR3 consists of 15 residues. Germline V gene lookup returns CDR1 MGHRA and CDR2 YSYEKL. With V trimmed by 4 bases and J by 3 bases, 7 bases remained unmatched. The CDR3 region is CASSRYGTGIYEQYF. In DNA form, the CDR3 reads TGCGCCAGCAGCCGATACGGGACAGGGATCTACGAGCAGTACTTC.

DNA of the CDR3: TGTGCCAGCAGTTTCGGGGTAGGCAATGAGCAGTTCTTC. Its translation is CASSFGVGNEQFF. The gene calls are TRBV28 and TRBJ2-1; weak D call: TRBD2 (5 bases). There are 13 residues in the CDR3. Germline loops: CDR1 MDHEN, CDR2 SYDVKM. V was clipped by 3 bases and J by 6 bases, with 9 bases between them.

The chain combines TRBV3-1 (or the pseudogene TRBV3-2) with TRBJ2-7, with D possibly being TRBD2 (6 bases). This CDR3 spans 16 amino acids. The V gene's germline CDR1 is LGHDT and CDR2 YNNKEL (reference sequence). Trimming cost V 1 base and J 3 bases, with 16 bases left between them. The CDR3 is CASSQGVGGGHYEQYF. The CDR3 coding sequence is TGTGCCAGCAGCCAAGGGGTCGGGGGAGGCCACTACGAGCAGTACTTC.

The rearrangement uses TRBV6-5 and TRBJ1-2; 10 bases match TRBD1. V lost 10 bases and J lost 4; bases outside the gene matches: 6. CDR1 and CDR2 from the germline V gene are MNHEY and SVGAGI. This CDR3 has 13 residues. The CDR3 spells CATTDRGFYGYTF. The CDR3 nucleotides are TGTGCCACCACGGACAGGGGGTTCTATGGCTACACCTTC.

V gene TRBV18 combines with J gene TRBJ2-2; 7 positions match TRBD1. The germline V gene has CDR1 KGHSH and CDR2 LQKENI. The junction had 5 bases not matched to a gene; V was cut back by 6 bases and J by 4 bases. The CDR3 extends over 14 amino acids. The CDR3 nucleotides read TGTGCCAGCTCCCAGGGACAGATCACCGGGGAGCTGTTTTTT. This translates into CASSQGQITGELFF.

The rearrangement uses TRBV9 and TRBJ2-1; D gene uncertain. Trimming pared 2 bases from V and 1 base from J, leaving 4 bases between. The CDR3 is made up of 13 amino acids. Looked up from germline, CDR1 is SGDLS and CDR2 is YYNGEE. The CDR3 DNA follows: TGTGCCAGCAGCGTCGGTTCCTACAATGAGCAGTTCTTC. Amino acid sequence: CASSVGSYNEQFF. The entire variable domain, with the rest obtained from reference TRBV9 and TRBJ2-1, is as follows: DSGVTQTPKHLITATGQRVTLRCSPRSGDLSVYWYQQSLDQGLQFLIQYYNGEERAKGNILERFSAQQFPDLHSELNLSSLELGDSALYFCASSVGSYNEQFFGPGTRLTVL.